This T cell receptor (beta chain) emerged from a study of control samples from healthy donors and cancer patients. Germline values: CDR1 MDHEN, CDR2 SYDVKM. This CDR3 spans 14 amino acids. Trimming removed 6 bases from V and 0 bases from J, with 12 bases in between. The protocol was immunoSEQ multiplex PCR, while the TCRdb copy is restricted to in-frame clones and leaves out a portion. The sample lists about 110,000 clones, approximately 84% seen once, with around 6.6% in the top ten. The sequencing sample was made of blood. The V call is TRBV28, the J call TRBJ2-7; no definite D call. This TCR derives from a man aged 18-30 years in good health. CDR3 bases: TGTGCCAGCAGCCTCGACGGGCCCTCCTACGAGCAGTACTTC. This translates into CASSLDGPSYEQYF.